This TCR beta chain was obtained from a study of blood T cell repertoires in COVID-19. Study summary: Italy, Spain and the United States were the sources of the convalescent and acute COVID-19 samples.

Clinical history as reported by participants underpinned cohort assignment. Cohort 3 donors counted as recovered after two negative PCRs, clearance, or resolved symptoms. As handled by the study authors: Estimation of nucleated cell counts relied on the amplification of reference gene primers. Sequenced by immunoSEQ multiplex PCR; TCRdb stores in-frame clones only, minus some. The DNA was the basis for D and trimming; V, J and clone size are from that table. The table records 490,000 or so clones, approximately 87% of them present only once. Germline assignment: CDR1 LNHDA and CDR2 SQIVND (reference sequence). The junction had 12 bases not matched to a gene; V was cut back by 7 bases and J by 9 bases. The CDR3 extends over 15 amino acids.

The source is a woman aged 40 to 50 who had recovered from COVID-19. The V call is TRBV19, the J call TRBJ2-3, with TRBD2 matching over 11 bases. The source material was PBMCs or T cells enriched from blood (not recorded which). The CDR3 bases are TGTGCCAGTACCATGGGGTCGCTAGCGGGAGGCACGCAGTATTTT. Its protein is CASTMGSLAGGTQYF.